This entry describes one TCR beta chain. This entry comes from a study of identical twins. Germline V CDR1 and CDR2: SGHAT, FQNNGV. The V and J ends lost 5 bases and 4 bases respectively, with 17 bases between them. The CDR3 totals 15 residues. TCRdb reprocessed the 5' RACE reads via MiXCR and lists one record per CDR3 protein. Here the sample spans some 760,000 distinct CDR3 sequences, 15% to 20% being singletons. These data are also associated with another study on T cells expressing NK-cell markers.

The J gene is TRBJ2-5, the V gene TRBV11-2; possible D gene TRBD2, 5 bases. The sample consisted of PBMCs. The sequence was collected from a woman between 18 and 29 years old in good health. CDR3 DNA sequence: TGTGCCAGCAGCCCACAATGGGGAAGCGGAGAGACCCAGTACTTC. Translation gives CASSPQWGSGETQYF. Full variable domain (rest looked up from reference TRBV11-2 and TRBJ2-5): EAGVAQSPRYKIIEKRQSVAFWCNPISGHATLYWYQQILGQGPKLLIQFQNNGVVDDSQLPKDRFSAERLKGVDSTLKIQPAKLEDSAVYLCASSPQWGSGETQYFGPGTRLLVL.